This TCR beta chain is from a study of cytomegalovirus exposure and HLA in healthy donors. The study's findings and limits: Some TCR beta chains (about 180 of them) were listed as cytomegalovirus-associated. Usually a TCR sequence was rare, but some public TCRs were found in many donors.

To note about this clone: The antigen is unknown.

V lost 9 bases and J lost 5; bases outside the gene matches: 4. Germline values: CDR1 LNHDA, CDR2 SQIVND (reference sequence). The CDR3 is made up of 14 amino acids. Using immunoSEQ multiplex PCR, the repertoire was profiled, and TCRdb retains in-frame clones only, with some absent. The sample yields about 110,000 clones, approximately 87% seen once. The sequence came from a woman in her 30s in good health and CMV-seropositive. The sample was PBMCs. J is TRBJ2-2 and V is TRBV19; the match to TRBD2 covers 12 bases. The CDR3 DNA sequence: TGTGCCAGCCGCCTAGCGGGAGGGACCGGGGAGCTGTTTTTT. Translated, it gives CASRLAGGTGELFF. The full variable domain, rest sourced from reference TRBV19 and TRBJ2-2, is DGGITQSPKYLFRKEGQNVTLSCEQNLNHDAMYWYRQDPGQGLRLIYYSQIVNDFQKGDIAEGYSVSREKKESFPLTVTSAQKNPTAFYLCASRLAGGTGELFFGEGSRLTVL.